The clone carrying this T cell receptor beta chain was observed a handful of times. Trimming removed 5 bases from V and 4 bases from J, with 15 bases in between. This CDR3 has 14 residues. Germline values: CDR1 MDHEN, CDR2 SYDVKM. The data were produced by immunoSEQ multiplex PCR, yet TCRdb's version contains in-frame clones alone and is incomplete. Seen here are around 140,000 clones, about 91% observed once, and the top ten hold approximately 10%. The entry originates in a study of blood T cell repertoires in COVID-19. The chain has TRBV28 and TRBJ2-7; TRBD2 might be the D (6 bases). The clonotype was recovered from a man between 50 and 59 years old with acute or convalescent COVID-19. Sequencing was carried out using peripheral blood. The CDR3 reads CASSGRDSFYEQYF. The CDR3 DNA follows: TGTGCCAGCAGTGGCCGGGACTCCTTTTACGAGCAGTACTTC.